This T cell receptor (beta chain) was observed in a study of control samples from healthy donors and cancer patients. Germline loops: CDR1 MGHRA, CDR2 YSYEKL. The ends were cut back, 1 base at V and 7 bases at J, with 11 bases in the middle. This CDR3 region has 13 residues. Clones were read by immunoSEQ multiplex PCR, and TCRdb kept only the in-frame ones, dropping some. The sample includes 98,000 or so clones, roughly 82% of them seen just once. The clonotype comes from a man in his 60s in good health. Sequencing was performed on blood. This sequence joins TRBV4-1 and TRBJ2-7; TRBD1 might be the D (6 bases). CDR3 region: CASSQVGGWEQYF. The CDR3 coding sequence is TGCGCCAGCAGCCAAGTAGGGGGTTGGGAGCAGTACTTC.